A selection of T cell receptor beta chains follows, all from one sample in a study of T-cell reconstitution after alpha-beta-depleted transplantation in children. Each CDR3 protein is one row after TCRdb ran MiXCR on the PCR reads. Among 500,000 to 750,000 distinct CDR3 sequences, 25% to 30% were seen once, and the ten largest hold about a third. This sample comprised PBMCs, obtained before TCRalphabeta/CD19-depleted stem cell transplant. These receptors originate from a boy less than two years old with Wiskott-Aldrich syndrome, due to receive a stem cell transplant. CDR3s include the opening cysteine and the closing phenylalanine or tryptophan.

j_gene	v_gene	CDR3aa
TRBJ2-7	TRBV3-1	CASSRGLAASSYEQYF
TRBJ2-3	TRBV20-1	CSASQTWGGGGNTDTQYF
TRBJ1-5	TRBV4-1	CASSEEGASGFTQPQHF
TRBJ2-7	TRBV5-1	CASSPRASDGWTYEQYF
TRBJ2-5	TRBV20-1	CSARDYAVKQTQYF
TRBJ2-5	TRBV24-1	CATSDGQGVRETQYF
TRBJ2-5	TRBV24-1	CATGLIGQETQYF
TRBJ2-5	TRBV5-6	CASSLAGQGRETQYF
TRBJ2-1	TRBV14	CASSPLLLAADNEQFF
TRBJ1-2	TRBV5-1	CASSSLRDYGYTF
TRBJ2-6	TRBV24-1	CATSTIGVGGANVLTF
TRBJ2-5	TRBV4-2	CASSQVWRYQETQYF
TRBJ1-1	TRBV5-1	CASSGVSTPTEAFF
TRBJ2-1	TRBV20-1	CSARVTGLTYNEQFF
TRBJ2-3	TRBV20-1	CSAGDVGDTQYF
TRBJ2-3	TRBV27	CASQFTGGTDTQYF
TRBJ2-5	TRBV20-1	CSVDGTGYQETQYF